Detailed here is one T cell receptor beta chain. No antigen is known for it. Base qualities are not at hand, and no much larger clone is one base apart. To sequence the TCRbeta CDR3 region, genomic DNA was isolated from the sorted cells. TCRbeta CDR3 regions were sequenced using the immunoSEQ Assay. Entries here come from immuneACCESS through TCRdb and include only in-frame sequences with V and J called. Some clones fail to appear in such tables; in the studies checked, an unresolved V gene covers under half of the shortfall, and the cause of the remainder is unknown. For this sample the table gives 65,000 to 95,000 clones, of which over 70% were detected only once. The ten most abundant clones make up about 0.76% of the sample. The entry originates in a study of OX40 agonist ivuxolimab in advanced cancers. The study in broad terms: Ivuxolimab was an agonistic, fully human IgG2 monoclonal antibody directed against OX40 (CD134), a costimulatory receptor. Partial responses occurred in three dose-escalation patients: two with cutaneous melanoma and one with hepatocellular carcinoma. In the dose-escalation cohort, 82.7% of patients were male, and the mean age was approximately 60 years, with a range of about 23 to 90. Patients were allowed to have had prior anti-PD-1, anti-PD-L1 or anti-CTLA-4 therapy, and 40% of the dose-escalation patients had previously received checkpoint inhibitors. The paper describes the monotherapy dose-escalation part (N of about 52 patients) of the phase I trial of ivuxolimab. Among the 50 to 55 dose-escalation patients, around 20 had hepatocellular carcinoma, roughly 15 melanoma, 9 renal cell carcinoma and 9 head and neck cancer. Intravenous ivuxolimab was administered to patients every 2 weeks at six dose levels: 0.01, 0.1, 0.3, 1.5, 3 and 10 mg/kg. The purpose of peripheral TCRbeta sequencing was to test whether ivuxolimab changed TCR sequence diversity and led to clonal T-cell expansion.

Patients with a history of autoimmune disease or receiving systemic immunosuppression were excluded from the trial. Peripheral blood for TCR sequencing was collected from all dose cohorts at baseline, on cycle 4 day 1, and on cycle 7 day 1. Samples were obtained from an open-label, multicenter, first-in-human phase I dose-escalation trial of ivuxolimab. Adults with locally advanced or metastatic melanoma, renal cell, hepatocellular, or head and neck squamous cell carcinoma were enrolled in the trial. Before TCR sequencing, CD4+ T cells and CD8+ T cells from peripheral blood were sorted into separate populations. Looking up the germline V gene yields CDR1 SGHAT and CDR2 FQNNGV. The V end gives up 1 base and the J end 7 bases, leaving 11 bases in the junction not matched to a gene. Measured from the cysteine to the phenylalanine, the CDR3 is 18 residues long. Only the CDR3 part of the read is kept: 54 bases, read in frame from the first base.

The full study reports these points: Low levels of normalized T-cell clonal expansion were also seen in some patients who did not respond. Clonal expansion of both CD4+ and CD8+ blood T cells was observed from baseline to week 6 at doses 0.1 to 3.0 mg/kg. Partial responders in the 0.1-3.0 mg/kg groups had among the lowest normalized peripheral clonal expansion, especially among CD8+ T cells. Which antigens the clonally expanded peripheral T cells were specific for was not determined. After ivuxolimab, CD8+ T cells had more expanded clones than CD4+ T cells on average.

This receptor was identified in an adult with an advanced solid tumor such as melanoma, head and neck, liver or kidney cancer. The chain couples TRBV11-2 to TRBJ2-1; the central 12 bases match TRBD2. Sequenced here: CD4+ or CD8+ T cells sorted from blood, sampled in a trial of the OX40 agonist ivuxolimab. Read as DNA, the sequence is TGTGCCAGCAGCTTAGGTCGGGCTAGCGGGAGGGCCGGAAATGAGCAGTTCTTC. It translates to CASSLGRASGRAGNEQFF.